The 28 T cell receptor beta chains in this list originate from one sample, sequenced in a study of blood T cells in healthy people across ages. A second roughly 6 to 11 cycle PCR used barcoded and J-beta primers. TCRdb ran MiXCR on the 5' RACE reads and lists one entry per CDR3 protein. The sample holds about 1.7 million distinct CDR3 sequences, roughly 28% seen once. The material sequenced was blood. The receptor source for this set is a woman in her 30s in good health.

This clonotype was counted many times. The genes are TRBV6-2 or TRBV6-3 and TRBJ1-1; D is perhaps TRBD1 (5 bases). The CDR3 has 14 amino acids. Per the germline V gene, CDR1 is MNHEY and CDR2 is SVGEGT. V was cut by 2 bases and J by 4 bases, with 11 bases left in between. The CDR3 here is CASSYVGGGTEAFF. The CDR3 DNA is TGTGCCAGCAGTTACGTAGGCGGGGGCACTGAAGCTTTCTTT.

This clonotype was seen ten or more times. The CDR3 region has the DNA TGTGCCAGCAGGGGGGAAGAGACCCAGTACTTC. It codes for CASRGEETQYF. The rearrangement uses TRBV27 and TRBJ2-5; either TRBD1 or TRBD2 may supply D (5 bases each). The germline gives CDR1 MNHEY, CDR2 SMNVEV (reference sequence). The CDR3 runs 11 residues. V was shortened by 6 bases and J by 3 bases, with 5 bases between the two germline ends.

The table lists this clonotype with many counts. The chain uses TRBV6-6 and TRBJ2-1; 10 bases match TRBD2. Losses at the gene ends were 5 bases for V and 7 bases for J; bases not matched to a gene: 11. Per the germline V gene, CDR1 is MNHNY and CDR2 is SVGAGI (reference sequence). The CDR3 runs to 16 residues. DNA of the CDR3: TGTGCCAGCAGTACCCGAGCGGGAGGGGAGGAAAATGAGCAGTTCTTC. Amino acids: CASSTRAGGEENEQFF.

The table lists this clonotype with many counts. This chain connects TRBV6-2 or TRBV6-3 to TRBJ1-5, with 8 positions matching TRBD1. The CDR3 extends over 15 amino acids. Germline assignment: CDR1 MNHEY and CDR2 SVGEGT. The J segment lost 7 bases and the V segment lost 6 bases, leaving 11 bases of the junction unmatched. The CDR3 spells CASSPQAGGRQPQHF. Written as DNA, the CDR3 is TGTGCCAGCAGCCCACAGGCAGGGGGCCGGCAGCCCCAGCATTTT.

This clonotype has a handful of counts. The chain is built from TRBV10-2 and TRBJ2-5; 8 bases line up with TRBD2. Germline CDR1 is WSHSY and CDR2 is SAAADI. The trim removed 8 bases at V and 5 bases at J, leaving 19 bases unmatched. CDR3 length equals 17 residues. The CDR3 loop is CASRIYSGAPLGETQYF. CDR3 nucleotides: TGCGCCAGCCGAATTTATAGCGGGGCTCCGCTCGGCGAGACCCAGTACTTC.

Concerning this clonotype: Possible read error: a much larger clone is one base away. The rearrangement joins TRBV20-1 to TRBJ2-1; D is undetermined. The CDR3 is made up of 15 amino acids. Germline V CDR1 and CDR2: DFQATT, SNEGSKA (reference sequence). CDR3 nucleotides: TGCAGTGCTGGAGATATCGATAACCCGGGCAATGAGCAGTTCTTC. Translation: CSAGDIDNPGNEQFF.

This chain links TRBV7-9 with TRBJ2-5, with D perhaps matching TRBD1 or TRBD2 (5 bases each). Germline lookup yields CDR1 SEHNR and CDR2 FQNEAQ (reference sequence). V was clipped by 5 bases and J by 11 bases, with 21 bases between them. The CDR3 has 14 residues. CDR3 loop: CASSNLRDLYDQYF. CDR3 DNA sequence: TGTGCCAGCAGCAACCTCCGGGACCTCTACGATCAGTACTTC.

On this clonotype itself: A much larger clone sits a single nucleotide away, making a read error possible. V is TRBV10-2 and J is TRBJ2-1, with TRBD1 as a possible D gene (6 bases). Germline-derived CDR1 and CDR2 are WSHSY and SAAADI. This CDR3 has 13 amino acids. The V end was cut by 6 bases, the J end by 5 bases, with 11 bases between. The CDR3 nucleotides read TGCGCCAGCAGAAGGGACACCCACAATGAGCAGTTCTTC. As protein: CASRRDTHNEQFF.

This sequence joins TRBV15 and TRBJ1-5, with D perhaps matching TRBD1 (6 bases). CDR1 LNHNV and CDR2 YYDKDF come from the germline V gene (reference sequence). Trimming pared 5 bases from V and 4 bases from J, leaving 12 bases between. The CDR3 length is 14 residues. The CDR3 region is CATSSEGVNQPQHF. CDR3 nucleotides: TGTGCCACCAGCTCAGAGGGGGTAAATCAGCCCCAGCATTTT.

This clonotype was recorded a few times. The chain recombines TRBV9 with TRBJ1-1; D is ambiguous. V dropped 4 bases and J dropped 5 bases, with 12 bases sitting between them. The germline gives CDR1 SGDLS, CDR2 YYNGEE. This CDR3 spans 13 amino acids. As DNA, the CDR3 is TGTGCCAGCAGCATAGCTTCTGGGACTGAAGCTTTCTTT. Its translation: CASSIASGTEAFF.

This clonotype was detected only once. The chain employs TRBV30 and TRBJ1-1, with D unclear. With 5 bases removed from V and 3 bases from J, the gap between germline ends came to 7 bases. The CDR3 extends over 11 amino acids. Germline V gene lookup returns CDR1 GTSNPN and CDR2 SVGIG (reference sequence). In nucleotides, the CDR3 is TGTGCCTGGCAGCTGGACACTGAAGCTTTCTTT. Its translation: CAWQLDTEAFF.

Only a few counts were recorded for this clonotype. The chain links TRBV5-5 to TRBJ2-3; TRBD2 matches 8 bases. CDR3 length: 16 residues. Germline CDR1 SGHKS, CDR2 YYEKEE (reference sequence). The V segment lost 3 bases and the J segment 2 bases; nucleotides outside the gene matches: 8. This CDR3 is CASSWAGGWDTDTQYF. CDR3 nucleotides: TGTGCCAGCAGCTGGGCGGGAGGATGGGACACAGATACGCAGTATTTT.

V gene TRBV29-1 combines with J gene TRBJ2-7; possibly TRBD1 for D (6 bases). V was clipped by 4 bases and J by 0 bases, with 10 bases between them. This CDR3 has 13 residues. Germline V gene sequence: CDR1 SQVTM, CDR2 ANQGSEA. In nucleotides, the CDR3 is TGCAGCGTTGGGACAGCTGTCTCCTACGAGCAGTACTTC. Its translation: CSVGTAVSYEQYF.

The CDR3 DNA sequence: TGTGCCAGCTCACTGGGGACTCCCAGGACCGGGGAGCTGTTTTTT. Translated: CASSLGTPRTGELFF. The chain uses TRBV18 and TRBJ2-2, with D perhaps TRBD2 (6 bases). The V end was cut by 4 bases, the J end by 5 bases, with 14 bases between. CDR1 and CDR2 (germline): KGHSH, LQKENI. The CDR3 has 15 amino acids.

This clonotype has more than one count but fewer than ten. The rearrangement links TRBV20-1 to TRBJ2-5; 7 bases fit TRBD2. In germline, CDR1 is DFQATT, CDR2 SNEGSKA (reference sequence). This CDR3 region has 13 residues. With V trimmed by 3 bases and J by 7 bases, 8 bases remained unmatched. CDR3 residues: CSARTSLVGTQYF. CDR3 nucleotide sequence: TGCAGTGCTAGGACTAGCTTGGTCGGGACCCAGTACTTC.

V usage is TRBV29-1 and J usage is TRBJ2-5; tentatively, D is TRBD1 (5 bases). V was pared by 6 bases and J by 3 bases, with 20 bases between. This CDR3 is built from 15 residues. Germline V CDR1 and CDR2: SQVTM, ANQGSEA. The CDR3 DNA follows: TGCAGCGTGGGGCGGACGCAGCCAGGGAAAGAGACCCAGTACTTC. This sequence encodes CSVGRTQPGKETQYF.

This rearrangement joins TRBV19 to TRBJ2-1; a possible D gene is TRBD1 (6 bases). The CDR3 contains 13 residues. Trimming removed 5 bases at V and 2 bases at J, with 7 bases between. CDR1 LNHDA and CDR2 SQIVND come from the germline V gene (reference sequence). The CDR3 nucleotides read TGTGCCAGTAGTGGACAGCCCTACAATGAGCAGTTCTTC. Translated, it gives CASSGQPYNEQFF. The full variable domain, rest sourced from reference TRBV19 and TRBJ2-1, is DGGITQSPKYLFRKEGQNVTLSCEQNLNHDAMYWYRQDPGQGLRLIYYSQIVNDFQKGDIAEGYSVSREKKESFPLTVTSAQKNPTAFYLCASSGQPYNEQFFGPGTRLTVL.

The chain uses TRBV5-1 and TRBJ2-5; TRBD2 is a possible D gene (6 bases). The V gene lost 0 bases and the J gene lost 12 bases, with 15 bases spanning the gap. The CDR3 has 13 residues. Germline lookup yields CDR1 SGHRS and CDR2 YFSETQ. This CDR3 is CASSLVPLGEEYF. In nucleotides, the CDR3 is TGCGCCAGCAGCTTGGTCCCTCTGGGGGAGGAGTACTTC. Based on the CDR3 plus reference TRBV5-1 and TRBJ2-5, the full variable domain is KAGVTQTPRYLIKTRGQQVTLSCSPISGHRSVSWYQQTPGQGLQFLFEYFSETQRNKGNFPGRFSGRQFSNSRSEMNVSTLELGDSALYLCASSLVPLGEEYFGPGTRLLVL.

This clonotype was detected only a few times. The chain uses TRBV7-9 and TRBJ1-2; TRBD1 is a possible D gene (6 bases). Per germline, CDR1 SEHNR and CDR2 FQNEAQ (reference sequence). Trimming pared 3 bases from V and 2 bases from J, leaving 10 bases between. The CDR3 contains 14 residues. CDR3 nucleotide sequence: TGTGCCAGCAGCTTTACAGGGACCAACTATGGCTACACCTTC. It codes for CASSFTGTNYGYTF.

This clonotype has at least ten counts. A read error may produce the germline difference seen at one junction end. The genes are TRBV5-1 and TRBJ2-5, with 9 bases matching TRBD2. The CDR3 has 15 amino acids. Germline loops: CDR1 SGHRS, CDR2 YFSETQ. CDR3 sequence reads: CASSLIAGGQETQYF. The DNA for the CDR3 is TGTGCCAGCAGCTTAATTGCGGGGGGGCAAGAGACCCAGTACTTC.

The chain uses TRBV6-6 and TRBJ2-7, with a possible D match to TRBD2 (6 bases). In germline, CDR1 is MNHNY, CDR2 SVGAGI (reference sequence). The V gene lost 6 bases and the J gene lost 6 bases, with 15 bases spanning the gap. The CDR3 totals 13 residues. The CDR3 sequence: CASRNSPGGEQYF. In nucleotides, the CDR3 is TGTGCCAGCAGAAACAGCCCCGGGGGCGAGCAGTACTTC.

The chain combines TRBV20-1 with TRBJ2-5; 7 nucleotides match TRBD2. The junction had 14 bases not matched to a gene; V was cut back by 4 bases and J by 3 bases. Germline V gene lookup returns CDR1 DFQATT and CDR2 SNEGSKA (reference sequence). This CDR3 contains 16 residues. CDR3 sequence (DNA): TGCAGTGCTACCAGAACTTCCGGGGGGAGGGAAGAGACCCAGTACTTC. Translated, it gives CSATRTSGGREETQYF.

This clonotype turned up a few times. The chain couples TRBV3-1 to TRBJ2-1, with D possibly TRBD1 on 6 matching bases. CDR1 LGHDT and CDR2 YNNKEL come from the germline V gene (reference sequence). The CDR3 loop spans 15 amino acids. Between the trimmed V and J ends, which lost 0 bases and 9 bases, there was a span of 15 bases. The CDR3 spells CASSQDRPSRGEQFF. The CDR3 coding sequence is TGTGCCAGCAGCCAAGATCGGCCTAGCAGGGGTGAGCAGTTCTTC.

The chain carries TRBV7-6 and TRBJ2-3, with D possibly TRBD2 on 6 matching bases. CDR3 length: 14 residues. V was trimmed by 4 bases and J by 2 bases, leaving 10 bases between them. Germline V CDR1 and CDR2: SGHVS, FNYEAQ. The CDR3 spells CASSSGEDTDTQYF. The DNA for the CDR3 is TGTGCCAGCAGCTCCGGGGAGGACACAGATACGCAGTATTTT.

The table lists this clonotype with a few counts. The gene calls are TRBV7-3 and TRBJ1-1; 9 bases are shared with TRBD1. Germline CDR1 reads SGHTA; CDR2 reads FQGTGA. V shed 2 bases and J 0 bases; nucleotides not matched to a gene: 7. CDR3 length: 17 amino acids. The CDR3 coding sequence is TGTGCCAGCAGCTTAGGTGGGACAGGGCCTATGAACACTGAAGCTTTCTTT. Its protein is CASSLGGTGPMNTEAFF.

This chain uses TRBV12-3 or TRBV12-4 with TRBJ2-5; 8 positions agree with TRBD2. This CDR3 has 15 residues. The junction had 9 bases not matched to a gene; V was cut back by 7 bases and J by 2 bases. CDR3 bases: TGTGCCAGCATTCCAGCGGGGGCTCAGCAAGAGACCCAGTACTTC. Amino acids: CASIPAGAQQETQYF.

This clonotype has a handful of counts. V gene TRBV29-1 combines with J gene TRBJ2-1; the match to TRBD2 covers 11 bases. J gave up 5 bases and V 8 bases, and 8 bases lay outside the gene matches. Germline loops: CDR1 SQVTM, CDR2 ANQGSEA. The CDR3 totals 14 residues. DNA for the CDR3: TGCAGCATATGTACTAGCGGGAGTGACAATGAGCAGTTCTTC. This gives the protein CSICTSGSDNEQFF.

This clonotype was recorded a few times. The V gene is TRBV29-1, the J gene TRBJ2-1; D is ambiguous. The germline CDR1 and CDR2 sequences are SQVTM and ANQGSEA. This CDR3 is 11 amino acids long. The V gene lost 4 bases and the J gene lost 7 bases, with 8 bases spanning the gap. For the CDR3, the DNA is TGCAGCGTTGGTGTTAGTAATGAGCAGTTCTTC. Amino acids: CSVGVSNEQFF.